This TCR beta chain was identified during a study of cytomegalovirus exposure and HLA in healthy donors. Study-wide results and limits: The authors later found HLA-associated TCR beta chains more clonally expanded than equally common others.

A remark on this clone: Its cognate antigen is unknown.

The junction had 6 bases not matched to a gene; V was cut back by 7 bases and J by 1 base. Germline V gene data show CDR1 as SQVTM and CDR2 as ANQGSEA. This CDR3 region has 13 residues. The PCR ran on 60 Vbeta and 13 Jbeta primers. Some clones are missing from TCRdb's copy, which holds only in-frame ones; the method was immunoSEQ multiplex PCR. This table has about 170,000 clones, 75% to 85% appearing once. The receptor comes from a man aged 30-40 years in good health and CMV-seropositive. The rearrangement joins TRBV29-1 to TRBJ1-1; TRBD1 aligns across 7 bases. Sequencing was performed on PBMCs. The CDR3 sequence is CSAHRGKNTEAFF. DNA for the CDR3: TGCAGCGCCCACAGGGGAAAGAACACTGAAGCTTTCTTT.